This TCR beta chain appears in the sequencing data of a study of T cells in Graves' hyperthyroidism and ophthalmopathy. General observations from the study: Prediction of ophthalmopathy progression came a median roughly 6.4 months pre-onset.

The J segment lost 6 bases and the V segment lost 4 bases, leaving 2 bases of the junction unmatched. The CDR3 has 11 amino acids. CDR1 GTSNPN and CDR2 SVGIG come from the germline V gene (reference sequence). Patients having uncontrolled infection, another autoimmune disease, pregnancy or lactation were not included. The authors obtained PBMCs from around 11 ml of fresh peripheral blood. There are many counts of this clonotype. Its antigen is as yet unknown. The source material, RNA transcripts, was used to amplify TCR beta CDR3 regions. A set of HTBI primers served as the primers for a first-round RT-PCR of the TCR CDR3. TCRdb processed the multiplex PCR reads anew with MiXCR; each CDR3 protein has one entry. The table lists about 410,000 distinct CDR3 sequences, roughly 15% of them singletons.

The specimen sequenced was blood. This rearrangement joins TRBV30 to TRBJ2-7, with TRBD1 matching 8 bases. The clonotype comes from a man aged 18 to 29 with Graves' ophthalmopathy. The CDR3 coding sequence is TGTGCCTGGAACAGGGGGTCCGAGCAGTACTTC. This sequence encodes CAWNRGSEQYF.